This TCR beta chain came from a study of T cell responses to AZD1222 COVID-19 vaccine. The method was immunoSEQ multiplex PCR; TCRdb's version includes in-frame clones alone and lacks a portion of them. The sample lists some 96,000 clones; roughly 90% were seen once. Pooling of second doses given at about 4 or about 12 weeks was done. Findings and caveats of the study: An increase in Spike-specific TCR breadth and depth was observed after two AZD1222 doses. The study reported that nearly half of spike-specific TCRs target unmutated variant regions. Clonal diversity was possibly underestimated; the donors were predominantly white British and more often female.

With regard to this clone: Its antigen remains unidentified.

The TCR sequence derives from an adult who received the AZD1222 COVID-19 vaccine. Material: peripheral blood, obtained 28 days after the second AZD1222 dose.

The CDR3 DNA is TGTGCCAGCAGCTTTGGAGGGTATACCGGGGAGCTGTTTTTT. This sequence encodes CASSFGGYTGELFF. J is TRBJ2-2 and V is TRBV7-3; possibly TRBD2 for D (6 bases). Looked up from germline, CDR1 is SGHTA and CDR2 is FQGTGA. With 3 bases removed from V and 5 bases from J, the gap between germline ends came to 10 bases. The CDR3 extends over 14 amino acids.